The 18 T cell receptor beta chains given below trace back to one sample, sequenced in a study of blood T cell repertoires in COVID-19. Method: immunoSEQ multiplex PCR; TCRdb's copy keeps in-frame clones and lacks some. Of around 150,000 clones in the sample, 89% are singletons; the top ten hold approximately 2.9%. Input material: peripheral blood. These receptors came from a man aged 55-75 years with acute or convalescent COVID-19.

The J gene is TRBJ2-2, the V gene TRBV27; D is perhaps TRBD2 (5 bases). This CDR3 region has 14 residues. V dropped 7 bases and J dropped 8 bases, with 17 bases sitting between them. Germline loops: CDR1 MNHEY, CDR2 SMNVEV (reference sequence). CDR3 protein: CASKVERELGELFF. CDR3 nucleotide sequence: TGTGCCAGCAAAGTCGAAAGGGAGTTAGGGGAGCTGTTTTTT.

This sequence joins TRBV27 and TRBJ1-5; 10 nucleotides align to TRBD1. The CDR3 is 15 residues long. The V segment lost 2 bases and the J segment 6 bases; nucleotides outside the gene matches: 4. In germline, CDR1 is MNHEY, CDR2 SMNVEV (reference sequence). CDR3 coding DNA: TGTGCCAGCAGTTTAGACAGGGGGCTGACTCAGCCCCAGCATTTT. It translates to CASSLDRGLTQPQHF.

J is TRBJ2-2 and V is TRBV19; 8 bases match TRBD1. The length of the CDR3 is 19 residues. V was clipped by 5 bases and J by 3 bases; unmatched bases: 17. The germline CDR1 and CDR2 sequences are LNHDA and SQIVND (reference sequence). This CDR3 reads CASSREIPGQGIHTGELFF. In nucleotides, the CDR3 is TGTGCCAGTAGTCGGGAAATCCCTGGACAGGGCATACACACCGGGGAGCTGTTTTTT.

The V call is TRBV4-1, the J call TRBJ2-3, with TRBD2 matching 8 bases. Looked up from germline, CDR1 is MGHRA and CDR2 is YSYEKL. V lost 4 bases and J lost 2; bases outside the gene matches: 8. The CDR3 consists of 16 residues. The CDR3, as DNA: TGCGCCAGCAGCCGCCGGTTAGCGGGGAACACAGATACGCAGTATTTT. Its protein is CASSRRLAGNTDTQYF.

This clone was observed once. The genes are TRBV6-4 and TRBJ2-1, with TRBD2 matching over 9 bases. CDR1 is MRHNA and CDR2 is SNTAGT in the germline V gene. The CDR3 extends over 13 amino acids. V lost 10 bases and J lost 9; bases outside the gene matches: 10. CDR3: CAIGLAYSPEQFF. CDR3 bases: TGTGCCATAGGACTAGCGTATAGTCCTGAGCAGTTCTTC.

The rearrangement links TRBV3-1 (or the pseudogene TRBV3-2) to TRBJ1-5; D is unresolved. The germline V and J ends were trimmed by 6 bases and 0 bases, with 9 bases remaining between them. CDR1 is LGHDT and CDR2 is YNNKEL in the germline V gene (reference sequence). The CDR3 loop spans 14 amino acids. The CDR3 loop is CASSYGNSNQPQHF. In DNA, the CDR3 is TGTGCCAGCAGTTATGGCAATAGCAATCAGCCCCAGCATTTT.

This chain links TRBV27 with TRBJ2-6; D possibly corresponds to TRBD2 (6 bases). CDR3 length equals 19 residues. V dropped 2 bases and J dropped 4 bases, with 21 bases sitting between them. Per germline, CDR1 MNHEY and CDR2 SMNVEV (reference sequence). Here the CDR3 reads CASSLEWTLREVGANVLTF. DNA of the CDR3: TGTGCCAGCAGTTTAGAGTGGACCCTAAGGGAGGTCGGGGCCAACGTCCTGACTTTC.

CDR3 loop: CASSQRIAGGGTYEQYF. DNA for the CDR3: TGTGCCAGCAGCCAGAGAATTGCGGGAGGGGGTACCTACGAGCAGTACTTC. This chain uses TRBV3-1 (or the pseudogene TRBV3-2) with TRBJ2-7; 9 bases fit TRBD2. The germline gives CDR1 LGHDT, CDR2 YNNKEL (reference sequence). The J segment lost 2 bases and the V segment lost 3 bases, leaving 11 bases of the junction unmatched. The CDR3 totals 17 residues.

The chain couples TRBV6-5 to TRBJ1-1; no reliable D call. Germline-derived CDR1 and CDR2 are MNHEY and SVGAGI. The germline V and J ends were trimmed by 7 bases and 8 bases, with 23 bases remaining between them. CDR3 size: 15 residues. The CDR3 loop reads CASTNSVLPGREAFF. In DNA, the CDR3 is TGTGCCAGCACTAATAGCGTTCTTCCGGGGAGGGAAGCTTTCTTT.

The chain links TRBV11-3 to TRBJ2-3; D is ambiguous. V lost 1 base and J 0 bases, leaving 5 bases between the germline ends. The CDR3 has 14 amino acids. The germline V gene encodes CDR1 SGHNT and CDR2 YENEEA. CDR3: CASSLVASTDTQYF. Here the CDR3 DNA reads TGTGCCAGCAGCTTAGTAGCCAGCACAGATACGCAGTATTTT.

The chain has TRBV14 and TRBJ1-2; 10 bases are shared with TRBD1. V trimming: 0 bases; J trimming: 2 bases; junction bases outside the gene matches: 9. The CDR3 is made up of 18 amino acids. CDR1 SGHDN and CDR2 FVKESK come from the germline V gene. The CDR3: CASSQEDGQGVSNYGYTF. In DNA form, the CDR3 reads TGTGCCAGCAGCCAAGAAGACGGACAGGGGGTTAGCAACTATGGCTACACCTTC.

J is TRBJ1-2 and V is TRBV19; no definite D call. The CDR3 contains 13 residues. Germline CDR1 reads LNHDA; CDR2 reads SQIVND (reference sequence). Trimming stripped 9 bases from V and 6 bases from J, with 17 bases between. DNA for the CDR3: TGTGCCAGCCTAAAGATGAATTCCCATGGCTACACCTTC. Translation gives CASLKMNSHGYTF.

The rearrangement joins TRBV6-5 to TRBJ1-2; D remains ambiguous. The CDR3 length is 15 residues. CDR1 is MNHEY, CDR2 SVGAGI, per germline. V was cut by 4 bases and J by 7 bases, with 19 bases left in between. This CDR3 is CASSSPYGGLLGYTF. The CDR3 coding sequence is TGTGCCAGCAGTTCGCCATACGGCGGGCTTCTTGGCTACACCTTC.

The genes are TRBV2 and TRBJ2-2; tentative D call: TRBD2 (6 bases). Germline values: CDR1 SNHLY, CDR2 FYNNEI. The ends were cut back, 3 bases at V and 9 bases at J, with 14 bases in the middle. This CDR3 spans 14 amino acids. CDR3 sequence: CASSEGGRERELFF. The CDR3 nucleotides read TGTGCCAGCAGTGAGGGGGGACGGGAGAGGGAGCTGTTTTTT.

V and J are TRBV5-4 and TRBJ1-1; TRBD1 is a possible D gene (5 bases). With 3 bases removed from V and 1 base from J, the gap between germline ends came to 13 bases. In germline, CDR1 is SGHNT, CDR2 YYREEE (reference sequence). CDR3 length: 15 amino acids. DNA of the CDR3: TGTGCCAGCAGCTCGCAGGGATTTACGAACACTGAAGCTTTCTTT. Protein sequence: CASSSQGFTNTEAFF.

The genes are TRBV6-1 and TRBJ1-5, with a weak D call TRBD1 (5 bases). Trimming took 3 bases from V and 0 from J, leaving 9 bases between them. The CDR3 consists of 15 residues. Germline CDR1 is MNHNS and CDR2 is SASEGT. CDR3 sequence: CASSEEGHSNQPQHF. The CDR3 bases are TGTGCCAGCAGTGAGGAAGGACATAGCAATCAGCCCCAGCATTTT.

The genes are TRBV9 and TRBJ2-5; a possible D gene is TRBD1 (5 bases). V was trimmed by 0 bases and J by 2 bases, leaving 11 bases between them. Germline CDR1 reads SGDLS; CDR2 reads YYNGEE. The CDR3 has 15 residues. The CDR3 region has the DNA TGTGCCAGCAGCGTAGGGACAAACGCTCAAGAGACCCAGTACTTC. Translating gives CASSVGTNAQETQYF. Supplemented by reference TRBV9 and TRBJ2-5, the full variable domain reads DSGVTQTPKHLITATGQRVTLRCSPRSGDLSVYWYQQSLDQGLQFLIQYYNGEERAKGNILERFSAQQFPDLHSELNLSSLELGDSALYFCASSVGTNAQETQYFGPGTRLLVL.

The chain carries TRBV5-1 and TRBJ1-6; D remains ambiguous. CDR3 size: 13 residues. The germline V gene encodes CDR1 SGHRS and CDR2 YFSETQ. Trimming cost V 4 bases and J 10 bases, with 12 bases left between them. For the CDR3, the DNA is TGCGCCAGCAGCCAGAAGGGCGGGTCACCCCTCCACTTT. Amino acids: CASSQKGGSPLHF.